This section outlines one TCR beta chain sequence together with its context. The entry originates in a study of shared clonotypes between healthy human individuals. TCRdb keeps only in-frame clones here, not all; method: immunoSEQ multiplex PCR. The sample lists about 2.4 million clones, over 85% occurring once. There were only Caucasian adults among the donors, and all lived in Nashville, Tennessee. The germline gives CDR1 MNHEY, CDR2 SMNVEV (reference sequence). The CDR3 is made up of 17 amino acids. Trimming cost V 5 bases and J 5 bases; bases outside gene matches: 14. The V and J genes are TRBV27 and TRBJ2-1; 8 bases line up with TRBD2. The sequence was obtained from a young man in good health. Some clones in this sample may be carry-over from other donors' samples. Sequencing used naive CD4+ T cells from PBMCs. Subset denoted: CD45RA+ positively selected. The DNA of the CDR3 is TGTGCCAGCAGTCCACCCCGAGGACGGCGGGGGGACAATGAGCAGTTCTTC. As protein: CASSPPRGRRGDNEQFF.